This T cell receptor (beta chain) was sequenced in a study of shared clonotypes between healthy human individuals. The test was conducted at deep level. TCRdb's table, derived via immunoSEQ multiplex PCR, lists solely in-frame clones and lacks some. The sample lists 450,000 to 600,000 clones; 79% were seen once. Looked up from germline, CDR1 is KGHSH and CDR2 is LQKENI. Trimming stripped 2 bases from V and 5 bases from J, with 13 bases between. The CDR3 is 14 amino acids. The clonotype originates from a woman aged 40 to 49 in good health. Some clones in this sample may be carry-over from other donors' samples. The source material was PBMCs. This sequence joins TRBV18 and TRBJ2-7; possible D gene TRBD2, 7 bases. CDR3 coding DNA: TGTGCCAGCTCACCAACGGGGGGACAAGACGAGCAGTACTTC. The encoded protein is CASSPTGGQDEQYF.